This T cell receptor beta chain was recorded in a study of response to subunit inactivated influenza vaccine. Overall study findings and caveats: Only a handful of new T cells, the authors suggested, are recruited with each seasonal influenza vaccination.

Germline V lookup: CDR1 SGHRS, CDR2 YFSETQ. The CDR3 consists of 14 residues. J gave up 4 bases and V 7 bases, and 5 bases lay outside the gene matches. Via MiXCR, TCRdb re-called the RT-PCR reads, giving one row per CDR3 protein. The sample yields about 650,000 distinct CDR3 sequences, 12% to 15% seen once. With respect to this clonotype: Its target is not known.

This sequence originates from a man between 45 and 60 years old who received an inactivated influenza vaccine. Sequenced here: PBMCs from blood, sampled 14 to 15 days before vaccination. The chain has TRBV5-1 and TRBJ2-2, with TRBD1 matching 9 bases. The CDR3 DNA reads TGCGCCAGCCAACAGGGGGCTCGCACCGGGGAGCTGTTTTTT. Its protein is CASQQGARTGELFF.